This TCR beta chain was found in a study of cytomegalovirus exposure and HLA in healthy donors. Points from the study as a whole: Immune exposure data for these donors was limited to CMV serostatus.

This clone was seen only a few times. What it binds is unknown. With 60 Vbeta and 13 Jbeta primers, the PCR was carried out. Data came from immunoSEQ multiplex PCR; TCRdb stores just in-frame clones and leaves some out. Altogether some 80,000 clones are present, roughly 65% being singletons, with the ten largest covering roughly 4%. In germline, CDR1 is MNHNS, CDR2 SASEGT. The germline V and J ends were trimmed by 4 bases and 2 bases, with 12 bases remaining between them. This CDR3 is 15 amino acids long. The gene calls are TRBV6-1 and TRBJ1-3; D unclear. Sequencing was performed on PBMCs. This TCR was recovered from a male donor in good health and CMV-seropositive. This chain's CDR3 is CASSGARSAGNTIYF. The CDR3 DNA reads as TGTGCCAGCAGTGGGGCCCGCTCGGCTGGAAACACCATATATTTT.